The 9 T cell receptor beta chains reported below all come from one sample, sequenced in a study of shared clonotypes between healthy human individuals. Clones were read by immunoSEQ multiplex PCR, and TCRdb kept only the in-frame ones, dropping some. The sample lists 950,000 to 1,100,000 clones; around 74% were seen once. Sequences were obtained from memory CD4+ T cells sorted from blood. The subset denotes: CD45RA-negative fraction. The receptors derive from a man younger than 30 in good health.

CDR3 sequence: CASKRDSPYEQYF. As DNA, the CDR3 is TGTGCCAGCAAAAGGGACAGTCCCTACGAGCAGTACTTC. The V call is TRBV2, the J call TRBJ2-7; 7 nucleotides agree with TRBD1. Germline values: CDR1 SNHLY, CDR2 FYNNEI. V lost 7 bases to trimming and J lost 2 bases; unmatched junction nucleotides: 5. The CDR3 is 13 residues long.

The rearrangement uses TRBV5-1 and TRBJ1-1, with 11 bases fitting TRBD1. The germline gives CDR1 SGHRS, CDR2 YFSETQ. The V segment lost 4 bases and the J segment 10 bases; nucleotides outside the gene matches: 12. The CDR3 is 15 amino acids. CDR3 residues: CASSVAGTGGNVAFF. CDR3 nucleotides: TGCGCCAGCAGCGTCGCCGGGACAGGGGGGAATGTAGCTTTCTTT.

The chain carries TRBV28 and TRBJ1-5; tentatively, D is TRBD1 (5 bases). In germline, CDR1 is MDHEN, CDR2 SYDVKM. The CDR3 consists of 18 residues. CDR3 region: CLDRLLHLTCNSNQPQHF. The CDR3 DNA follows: TGTCTTGACAGACTACTCCACCTCACCTGCAATAGCAATCAGCCCCAGCATTTT.

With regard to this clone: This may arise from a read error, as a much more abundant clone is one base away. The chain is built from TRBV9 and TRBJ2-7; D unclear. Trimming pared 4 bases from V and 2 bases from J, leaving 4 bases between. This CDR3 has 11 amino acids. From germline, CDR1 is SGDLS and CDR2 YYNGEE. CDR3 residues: CASSSAYEQYF. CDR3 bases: TGTGCCAGCAGCTCCGCCTACGAGCAGTACTTC.

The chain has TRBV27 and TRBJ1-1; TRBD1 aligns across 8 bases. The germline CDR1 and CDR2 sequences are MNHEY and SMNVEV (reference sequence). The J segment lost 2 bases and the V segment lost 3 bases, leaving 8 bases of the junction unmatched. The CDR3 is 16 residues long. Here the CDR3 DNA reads TGTGCCAGCAGTTTCGCAATAGGACAGGGAAACACTGAAGCTTTCTTT. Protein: CASSFAIGQGNTEAFF.

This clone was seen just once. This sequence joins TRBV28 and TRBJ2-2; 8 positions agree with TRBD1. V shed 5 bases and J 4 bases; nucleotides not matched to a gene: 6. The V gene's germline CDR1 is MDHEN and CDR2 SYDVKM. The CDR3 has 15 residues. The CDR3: CASSAPGGGTGELFF. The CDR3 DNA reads TGTGCCAGCAGTGCTCCAGGGGGCGGCACCGGGGAGCTGTTTTTT.

For the CDR3, the DNA is TGCGCCAGCACCCTGGGAGGGGCAGGTACCGGGGAGCTGTTTTTT. Residues: CASTLGGAGTGELFF. This chain links TRBV5-1 with TRBJ2-2, with 7 bases that match TRBD2. In germline, CDR1 is SGHRS, CDR2 YFSETQ. V dropped 6 bases and J dropped 5; count of bases not matched to a gene: 10. The CDR3 extends over 15 amino acids. The full variable domain, rest sourced from reference TRBV5-1 and TRBJ2-2, is KAGVTQTPRYLIKTRGQQVTLSCSPISGHRSVSWYQQTPGQGLQFLFEYFSETQRNKGNFPGRFSGRQFSNSRSEMNVSTLELGDSALYLCASTLGGAGTGELFFGEGSRLTVL.

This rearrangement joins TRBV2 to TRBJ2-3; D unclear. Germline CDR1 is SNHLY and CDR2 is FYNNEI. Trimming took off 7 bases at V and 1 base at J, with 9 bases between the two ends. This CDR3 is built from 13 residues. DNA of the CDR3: TGTGCCAGCATGGTGGACGGCACAGATACGCAGTATTTT. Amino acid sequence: CASMVDGTDTQYF.

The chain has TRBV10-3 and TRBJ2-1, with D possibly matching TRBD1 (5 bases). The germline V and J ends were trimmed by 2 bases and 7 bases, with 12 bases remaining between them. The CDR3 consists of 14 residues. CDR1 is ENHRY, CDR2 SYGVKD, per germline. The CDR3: CAISEGAKRNEQFF. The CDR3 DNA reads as TGTGCCATCAGTGAGGGGGCAAAGAGAAATGAGCAGTTCTTC.